The rows below give T cell receptor beta chains drawn from one sample of a study of blood T cell repertoires in COVID-19. Sequenced by immunoSEQ multiplex PCR; TCRdb stores in-frame clones only, minus some. The sample lists some 450,000 clones, over 85% occurring once. Input material: peripheral blood. Source of these receptors: a man aged 18 to 35 with COVID-19, enrolled during active disease. Each CDR3 is given with its conserved first and last residue.

j_call: TRBJ2-7
v_call: TRBV29-1
cdr3_aa: CSVVSGSYEQYF

j_call: TRBJ1-2
v_call: TRBV19
cdr3_aa: CASSNPGQGVNGYTF

j_call: TRBJ2-1
v_call: TRBV2
cdr3_aa: CASRFDSSYNEQFF

j_call: TRBJ2-5
v_call: TRBV5-4
cdr3_aa: CASSLVDKETQYF

j_call: TRBJ2-1
v_call: TRBV7-6
cdr3_aa: CASSPRAGRADHNEQFF

j_call: TRBJ2-2
v_call: TRBV25-1
cdr3_aa: CASSPRQGAGGELFF

j_call: TRBJ1-4
v_call: TRBV5-1
cdr3_aa: CASSLAGRGLEKLFF

j_call: TRBJ2-1
v_call: TRBV2
cdr3_aa: CASRASWSSYNEQFF

j_call: TRBJ2-6
v_call: TRBV14
cdr3_aa: CASSQEFRSSGANVLTF

j_call: TRBJ1-2
v_call: TRBV10-1
cdr3_aa: CASSDEDDGYTF

j_call: TRBJ2-2
v_call: TRBV6-1
cdr3_aa: CASSEIPPTGELFF

j_call: TRBJ1-2
v_call: TRBV3-1/TRBV3-2
cdr3_aa: CASSSWDRGFGYTF

j_call: TRBJ1-1
v_call: TRBV7-9
cdr3_aa: CASSFVRDRSLNTEAFF

j_call: TRBJ2-3
v_call: TRBV19
cdr3_aa: CASSIGGLKSDTQYF

j_call: TRBJ2-1
v_call: TRBV7-2
cdr3_aa: CASSLERGGSYNGQFF